This entry lists 32 T cell receptor beta chains sequenced from one sample in a study of blood T cell repertoires in COVID-19 (TCRdb year 2020). Library prep was done by the immunoSEQ multiplex PCR assay. TCRdb took this table from immuneACCESS and kept in-frame rearrangements with V and J called. Such tables lack part of the clones; where checked against another copy, unresolved V genes explain under half of the gap, and the rest is unexplained. The sample table contains hundreds of thousands of clones; only one count was recorded for under 90% of them. Roughly 5% of the sample rests with the top ten. Sequencing input: PBMCs or T cells enriched from blood (not recorded which). These receptors were collected from a man between 60 and 75 years old who had recovered from COVID-19.

This clone occurred once. V usage is TRBV27 and J usage is TRBJ2-7, with 10 bases matching TRBD1. The CDR3 covers 14 residues. CDR1 and CDR2 (germline): MNHEY, SMNVEV (reference sequence). V shed 5 bases and J 4 bases; nucleotides not matched to a gene: 5. CDR3 in DNA: TGTGCCAGCAGTCCCGGACAGGGGGGGTACGAGCAGTACTTC. It codes for CASSPGQGGYEQYF.

The count of this clone is one. V and J are TRBV28 and TRBJ2-1; D is possibly TRBD2 (5 bases). Trimming took 2 bases from V and 16 from J, leaving 21 bases between them. The CDR3 spans 14 residues. The germline gives CDR1 MDHEN, CDR2 SYDVKM. The chain's CDR3 is CASSLVGNSPKSFF. CDR3 sequence (DNA): TGTGCCAGCAGTTTAGTCGGGAACAGTCCCAAATCATTCTTC.

The chain carries TRBV28 and TRBJ2-7, with TRBD2 identical over 8 bases. The CDR3 consists of 14 residues. From germline, CDR1 is MDHEN and CDR2 SYDVKM. The V segment lost 7 bases and the J segment 3 bases; nucleotides outside the gene matches: 8. In DNA, the CDR3 is TGTGCCAGCACGGAAGTAGCGGGAATCTACGAGCAGTACTTC. Translated, it gives CASTEVAGIYEQYF.

The CDR3 DNA sequence: TGTGCCAGCAGCTTATCGGCAGGGGGCAACTATGGCTACACCTTC. Protein product: CASSLSAGGNYGYTF. The genes are TRBV7-9 and TRBJ1-2; 8 nucleotides match TRBD1. V was clipped by 2 bases and J by 2 bases; unmatched bases: 4. CDR3 length: 15 residues. The germline CDR1 and CDR2 sequences are SEHNR and FQNEAQ (reference sequence).

The V gene is TRBV2, the J gene TRBJ1-1; D gene uncertain. CDR3 length: 14 residues. Trimming pared 7 bases from V and 3 bases from J, leaving 15 bases between. Germline CDR1 is SNHLY and CDR2 is FYNNEI. For the CDR3, the DNA is TGTGCCAGCACCATAGGAGGGTTGGACACTGAAGCTTTCTTT. Protein: CASTIGGLDTEAFF.

The V gene is TRBV6-5, the J gene TRBJ1-6; TRBD1 agrees at 7 bases. CDR1 MNHEY and CDR2 SVGAGI come from the germline V gene. CDR3 length equals 14 residues. V lost 5 bases and J lost 5; bases outside the gene matches: 3. The DNA of the CDR3 is TGTGCCAGCAGTCCCGGGACAGATAATTCACCCCTCCACTTT. This encodes CASSPGTDNSPLHF.

The chain employs TRBV15 and TRBJ2-1; D unresolved. This CDR3 has 12 amino acids. Trimming took 0 bases from V and 8 from J, leaving 5 bases between them. Germline V CDR1 and CDR2: LNHNV, YYDKDF (reference sequence). The CDR3 nucleotides read TGTGCCACCAGCAGAGATCAGGATGAGCAGTTCTTC. This codes for CATSRDQDEQFF.

V is TRBV7-2 and J is TRBJ2-3; TRBD1 matches at 9 bases. V gave up 4 bases and J gave up 4 bases; unmatched junction bases: 9. Germline V CDR1 and CDR2: SGHTA, FQGNSA. The length of the CDR3 is 16 residues. CDR3 residues: CASSYQNRGRADTQYF. In nucleotides, the CDR3 is TGTGCCAGCAGCTACCAGAACAGGGGGCGTGCAGATACGCAGTATTTT.

The chain couples TRBV7-2 to TRBJ2-4; 10 bases are a match to TRBD1. V trimming: 6 bases; J trimming: 9 bases; junction bases outside the gene matches: 8. The CDR3 is made up of 14 amino acids. Looked up from germline, CDR1 is SGHTA and CDR2 is FQGNSA. The CDR3: CASSFRDRGAIQYF. The CDR3 region has the DNA TGTGCCAGCAGTTTTCGGGACAGGGGAGCCATTCAGTACTTC.

V is TRBV7-9 and J is TRBJ2-7; D possibly corresponds to TRBD1 (5 bases). Germline V gene data show CDR1 as SEHNR and CDR2 as FQNEAQ (reference sequence). V was cut by 5 bases and J by 6 bases, with 17 bases left in between. The length of the CDR3 is 14 residues. CDR3 protein: CASSLPGRDGEQYF. CDR3 nucleotides: TGTGCCAGCAGCCTTCCCGGCAGGGATGGCGAGCAGTACTTC.

V gene TRBV2 combines with J gene TRBJ1-1; 7 bases fit TRBD1. Germline V gene data show CDR1 as SNHLY and CDR2 as FYNNEI. The CDR3 has 13 amino acids. The ends lost 7 bases at V and 4 bases at J; junction bases unmatched: 6. CDR3 protein: CASTLQGSTEAFF. Here the CDR3 DNA reads TGTGCCAGCACCCTACAGGGGTCCACTGAAGCTTTCTTT.

A note on this clone: Other DNA variants within this sample encode the same CDR3. The CDR3 region is CASSVGLAGNTGELFF. The CDR3 region has the DNA TGTGCCAGCAGCGTAGGGCTAGCGGGAAACACCGGGGAGCTGTTTTTT. V and J are TRBV9 and TRBJ2-2, with 9 bases that match TRBD2. The CDR3 runs 16 residues. Germline assignment: CDR1 SGDLS and CDR2 YYNGEE. V lost 0 bases and J lost 2; bases outside the gene matches: 2. Full variable domain (rest looked up from reference TRBV9 and TRBJ2-2): DSGVTQTPKHLITATGQRVTLRCSPRSGDLSVYWYQQSLDQGLQFLIQYYNGEERAKGNILERFSAQQFPDLHSELNLSSLELGDSALYFCASSVGLAGNTGELFFGEGSRLTVL.

The genes are TRBV5-1 and TRBJ2-1; TRBD1 aligns across 8 bases. The germline CDR1 and CDR2 sequences are SGHRS and YFSETQ. The trim removed 3 bases at V and 10 bases at J, leaving 9 bases unmatched. This CDR3 spans 14 amino acids. CDR3 loop: CASSSRQGPKEQFF. CDR3 coding DNA: TGCGCCAGCAGCTCTCGACAGGGGCCCAAGGAGCAGTTCTTC.

V gene TRBV18 combines with J gene TRBJ2-3, with TRBD1 matching 9 bases. This CDR3 has 14 amino acids. Germline trimming cut 1 base from V and 5 bases from J; bases unmatched to any gene: 1. Looked up from germline, CDR1 is KGHSH and CDR2 is LQKENI. The CDR3 loop reads CASSPQTGGDTQYF. DNA for the CDR3: TGTGCCAGCTCACCACAGACAGGGGGAGATACGCAGTATTTT.

This clone was seen just once. In DNA form, the CDR3 reads TGTGCCAGTAACCTGGGGAGGGAGAACACCGGGGAGCTGTTTTTT. Amino acid sequence: CASNLGRENTGELFF. The chain employs TRBV19 and TRBJ2-2, with 7 bases fitting TRBD2. The CDR3 is 15 residues long. Per the germline V gene, CDR1 is LNHDA and CDR2 is SQIVND (reference sequence). The V and J ends lost 7 bases and 1 base, in that order; junction bases with no gene match: 6.

The V and J genes are TRBV5-6 and TRBJ1-2; D call uncertain. The CDR3 runs to 14 residues. The germline V and J ends were trimmed by 0 bases and 8 bases, with 14 bases remaining between them. The V gene's germline CDR1 is SGHDT and CDR2 YYEEEE. This CDR3 reads CASSLGVPGYGYTF. CDR3 DNA sequence: TGTGCCAGCAGCTTGGGCGTCCCAGGATACGGCTACACCTTC.

The chain carries TRBV28 and TRBJ1-4, with D unclear. The CDR3 is made up of 16 amino acids. V lost 3 bases and J 0 bases, leaving 11 bases between the germline ends. From germline, CDR1 is MDHEN and CDR2 SYDVKM. CDR3: CASSFYSFPTNEKLFF. The CDR3 nucleotides are TGTGCCAGCAGTTTTTATTCTTTTCCAACTAATGAAAAACTGTTTTTT.

The V call is TRBV7-9, the J call TRBJ2-7; D uncertain. From germline, CDR1 is SEHNR and CDR2 FQNEAQ (reference sequence). This CDR3 spans 13 amino acids. The V and J ends lost 0 bases and 6 bases respectively, with 9 bases between them. CDR3 sequence: CASSLARMSEQYF. The CDR3 DNA follows: TGTGCCAGCAGCTTAGCCAGGATGAGCGAGCAGTACTTC. The variable domain in full, with the rest retrieved from reference TRBV7-9 and TRBJ2-7, is DTGVSQNPRHKITKRGQNVTFRCDPISEHNRLYWYRQTLGQGPEFLTYFQNEAQLEKSRLLSDRFSAERPKGSFSTLEIQRTEQGDSAMYLCASSLARMSEQYFGPGTRLTVT.

The DNA of the CDR3 is TGTGCCAGCAGCCCAGGGTTTGGCGCCAACTCCTACGAGCAGTACTTC. Protein: CASSPGFGANSYEQYF. The rearrangement uses TRBV11-3 and TRBJ2-7, with D possibly matching TRBD1 (5 bases). Germline CDR1 and CDR2: SGHNT and YENEEA. V was cut by 5 bases and J by 0 bases, with 17 bases left in between. CDR3 length: 16 residues.

This chain links TRBV7-3 with TRBJ2-7, with unresolved D. Germline V gene sequence: CDR1 SGHTA, CDR2 FQGTGA. Trimming stripped 7 bases from V and 0 bases from J, with 10 bases between. CDR3 length: 13 residues. The CDR3, as DNA: TGTGCCAGCATTTGGCTTCCCTCCTACGAGCAGTACTTC. Its translation: CASIWLPSYEQYF.

The V gene is TRBV29-1, the J gene TRBJ2-7, with 8 bases lining up with TRBD2. The trim removed 3 bases at V and 3 bases at J, leaving 10 bases unmatched. The germline V gene has CDR1 SQVTM and CDR2 ANQGSEA. This CDR3 has 15 residues. Here the CDR3 reads CSVEGGGLRDYEQYF. Written as DNA, the CDR3 is TGCAGCGTTGAGGGCGGGGGGTTAAGGGACTACGAGCAGTACTTC.

The V and J genes are TRBV6-2 or TRBV6-3 and TRBJ1-5, with D possibly matching TRBD1 (6 bases). Germline loops: CDR1 MNHEY, CDR2 SVGEGT. CDR3 length: 19 amino acids. V was shortened by 2 bases and J by 0 bases, with 20 bases between the two germline ends. The CDR3 DNA is TGTGCCAGCAGTTACCCTACAGCCAGGACAGAGTATAGCAATCAGCCCCAGCATTTT. Its translation is CASSYPTARTEYSNQPQHF.

J is TRBJ1-3 and V is TRBV27, with D tentatively TRBD1 (6 bases). Germline CDR1 and CDR2: MNHEY and SMNVEV (reference sequence). The V and J ends lost 5 bases and 2 bases respectively, with 10 bases between them. The CDR3 covers 14 residues. The CDR3 bases are TGTGCCAGCAGTCCTAACAGGGCTGGAAACACCATATATTTT. This codes for CASSPNRAGNTIYF.

This clone has only one observation. The DNA for the CDR3 is TGCGCCAGCAGCTTGACAGTTAACTATGGCTACACCTTC. It encodes CASSLTVNYGYTF. The rearrangement joins TRBV5-1 to TRBJ1-2; D remains ambiguous. The CDR3 sequence is 13 residues long. Germline V gives CDR1 SGHRS, CDR2 YFSETQ. Trimming stripped 1 base from V and 1 base from J, with 5 bases between. Full variable domain (outside the CDR3, taken from reference TRBV5-1 and TRBJ1-2): KAGVTQTPRYLIKTRGQQVTLSCSPISGHRSVSWYQQTPGQGLQFLFEYFSETQRNKGNFPGRFSGRQFSNSRSEMNVSTLELGDSALYLCASSLTVNYGYTFGSGTRLTVV.

The chain recombines TRBV28 with TRBJ1-3; D ambiguous. With 5 bases removed from V and 2 bases from J, the gap between germline ends came to 7 bases. The CDR3 runs to 13 residues. CDR1 is MDHEN and CDR2 is SYDVKM in the germline V gene. In DNA, the CDR3 is TGTGCCAGCAGTCAGGTAGCTGGAAACACCATATATTTT. Translating it yields CASSQVAGNTIYF.

The gene calls are TRBV5-4 and TRBJ2-7; maybe TRBD2 (6 bases). Looked up from germline, CDR1 is SGHNT and CDR2 is YYREEE (reference sequence). The ends were cut back, 0 bases at V and 3 bases at J, with 13 bases in the middle. The CDR3 is 15 amino acids. CDR3 protein: CASSLGVGGIYEQYF. For the CDR3, the DNA is TGTGCCAGCAGCTTGGGCGTGGGCGGGATCTACGAGCAGTACTTC.

The chain couples TRBV7-2 to TRBJ1-2; 11 positions agree with TRBD1. The CDR3 has 19 amino acids. Germline CDR1 is SGHTA and CDR2 is FQGNSA. The trim removed 0 bases at V and 2 bases at J, leaving 11 bases unmatched. This CDR3 reads CASSLARTGGAGLNYGYTF. The CDR3 DNA reads TGTGCCAGCAGCTTAGCGCGGACAGGGGGCGCGGGTCTGAACTATGGCTACACCTTC.

J is TRBJ2-7 and V is TRBV2, with 9 nucleotides matching TRBD2. The CDR3 is 14 amino acids. V was pared by 9 bases and J by 1 base, with 7 bases of the junction left unmatched. CDR1 and CDR2 (germline): SNHLY, FYNNEI. CDR3 sequence (DNA): TGTGCCAGTAAGACTAGCGGTACGTCCTACGAGCAGTACTTC. Amino acid sequence: CASKTSGTSYEQYF. The full variable domain, completed using reference TRBV2 and TRBJ2-7, is EPEVTQTPSHQVTQMGQEVILRCVPISNHLYFYWYRQILGQKVEFLVSFYNNEISEKSEIFDDQFSVERPDGSNFTLKIRSTKLEDSAMYFCASKTSGTSYEQYFGPGTRLTVT.

This clone was detected once. This chain connects TRBV6-5 to TRBJ2-6; no firm D call. The CDR3 covers 14 residues. V lost 7 bases and J lost 2, with 9 bases in between. Germline values: CDR1 MNHEY, CDR2 SVGAGI. Here the CDR3 DNA reads TGTGCCAGCACTTCCCCCGCTGGGGCCAACGTCCTGACTTTC. As protein: CASTSPAGANVLTF.

The genes are TRBV7-6 and TRBJ1-5; D not certain. This CDR3 region has 17 residues. V lost 2 bases, J lost 5 bases, and 19 bases lay in between. Per the germline V gene, CDR1 is SGHVS and CDR2 is FNYEAQ. CDR3 in amino acids: CASSLFEFGEPDQPQHF. The CDR3 DNA reads as TGTGCCAGCAGCTTATTCGAGTTCGGGGAACCCGATCAGCCCCAGCATTTT.

This chain joins TRBV20-1 and TRBJ2-7, with D maybe TRBD1 (9 bases). V lost 3 bases, J lost 7 bases, and 28 bases lay in between. The CDR3 consists of 17 residues. Germline V gene lookup returns CDR1 DFQATT and CDR2 SNEGSKA (reference sequence). CDR3 sequence: CSASRPGGGTGRREQYF. The DNA for the CDR3 is TGCAGTGCTAGTAGGCCAGGCGGGGGGACAGGGAGGAGGGAGCAGTACTTC.

Written as DNA, the CDR3 is TGTGCCAGCAGCTTAGGGGGGAGGCCCCCTAACGAGCAGTACTTC. This codes for CASSLGGRPPNEQYF. V gene TRBV7-9 combines with J gene TRBJ2-7, with D tentatively TRBD2 (6 bases). Germline values: CDR1 SEHNR, CDR2 FQNEAQ (reference sequence). The V end lost 1 base, the J end lost 5 bases, and 15 bases lay between the germline ends. This CDR3 region has 15 residues.